Each of the 9 T cell receptor beta chains below was sequenced from the same sample in a study of blood T cell repertoires in COVID-19. Data came from immunoSEQ multiplex PCR; TCRdb stores just in-frame clones and leaves some out. The data show about 71,000 clones, with 65% to 90% seen just once and around 6.9% held by the top ten. The sample comprised peripheral blood. The receptors shown here come from a man in his thirties or forties with COVID-19, enrolled during active disease.

In its sample, this clone was seen a few times. V and J are TRBV10-1 and TRBJ1-4; 9 nucleotides align to TRBD1. From germline, CDR1 is WNHNN and CDR2 SYGVQD (reference sequence). V gave up 5 bases and J gave up 0 bases; unmatched junction bases: 10. The CDR3 extends over 18 amino acids. DNA for the CDR3: TGCGCCAGCAGTCCAGGGACAGGGAGCTATGCAACTAATGAAAAACTGTTTTTT. Its protein is CASSPGTGSYATNEKLFF.

J is TRBJ2-1 and V is TRBV28; 7 bases are a match to TRBD1. The V and J ends lost 6 bases and 6 bases, in that order; junction bases with no gene match: 8. This CDR3 region has 14 residues. In germline, CDR1 is MDHEN, CDR2 SYDVKM. The CDR3 here is CASSRRTGGNEQFF. The CDR3 DNA is TGTGCCAGCAGCCGACGGACAGGCGGCAATGAGCAGTTCTTC.

The chain is built from TRBV14 and TRBJ2-1; the match to TRBD1 covers 7 bases. V was clipped by 5 bases and J by 9 bases; unmatched bases: 7. The length of the CDR3 is 13 residues. Germline assignment: CDR1 SGHDN and CDR2 FVKESK. Written as DNA, the CDR3 is TGTGCCAGCAGCTTCGACAGGGTCAGTGAGCAGTTCTTC. The encoded protein is CASSFDRVSEQFF.

The chain joins TRBV4-1 to TRBJ2-2; TRBD2 is a possible D gene (6 bases). Germline V gene data show CDR1 as MGHRA and CDR2 as YSYEKL. The CDR3 totals 16 residues. The V and J ends lost 2 bases and 0 bases respectively, with 10 bases between them. CDR3 nucleotide sequence: TGCGCCAGCAGCCAAACGACTAGGTCGAACACCGGGGAGCTGTTTTTT. Residues: CASSQTTRSNTGELFF.

This chain uses TRBV7-2 with TRBJ1-1; D may be TRBD1 (5 bases). The V gene's germline CDR1 is SGHTA and CDR2 FQGNSA. This CDR3 comprises 17 residues. V was cut by 1 base and J by 5 bases, with 20 bases left in between. The CDR3 DNA reads as TGTGCCAGCAGCTTAGAATATGTAGTCGGGAGGGGTACTGAAGCTTTCTTT. Amino acid sequence: CASSLEYVVGRGTEAFF.

This chain links TRBV6-6 with TRBJ2-4; 8 bases map to TRBD1. The trim removed 2 bases at V and 11 bases at J, leaving 8 bases unmatched. The CDR3 sequence is 14 residues long. CDR1 is MNHNY, CDR2 SVGAGI, per germline (reference sequence). In DNA, the CDR3 is TGTGCCAGCAGTTACCCGACGGACAGGGACTTTCAGTACTTC. Protein product: CASSYPTDRDFQYF.

The table lists this clone with many counts. This rearrangement joins TRBV29-1 to TRBJ1-5, with D tentatively TRBD1 (6 bases). Germline V gene sequence: CDR1 SQVTM, CDR2 ANQGSEA. V lost 6 bases to trimming and J lost 1 base, with 7 bases between them. The CDR3 spans 12 residues. CDR3 DNA sequence: TGCAGCGTAGGACAGAGCAATCAGCCCCAGCATTTT. It codes for CSVGQSNQPQHF.

The chain employs TRBV6-5 and TRBJ2-7, with TRBD1 identical over 8 bases. This CDR3 has 14 amino acids. The V gene's germline CDR1 is MNHEY and CDR2 SVGAGI. J gave up 9 bases and V 6 bases, and 13 bases lay outside the gene matches. For the CDR3, the DNA is TGTGCCAGCAGACCCGGGACAGGTGGTAGGCGGCAGTACTTC. Its protein is CASRPGTGGRRQYF.

The chain is built from TRBV19 and TRBJ2-1, with 12 nucleotides matching TRBD2. V shed 5 bases, J shed 11 bases, and the junction held 4 bases outside the gene matches. The CDR3 spans 13 residues. Germline lookup yields CDR1 LNHDA and CDR2 SQIVND (reference sequence). In nucleotides, the CDR3 is TGTGCCAGTAGTTTTACTAGCGGGGGGCAGCAGTTCTTC. Translating it yields CASSFTSGGQQFF.